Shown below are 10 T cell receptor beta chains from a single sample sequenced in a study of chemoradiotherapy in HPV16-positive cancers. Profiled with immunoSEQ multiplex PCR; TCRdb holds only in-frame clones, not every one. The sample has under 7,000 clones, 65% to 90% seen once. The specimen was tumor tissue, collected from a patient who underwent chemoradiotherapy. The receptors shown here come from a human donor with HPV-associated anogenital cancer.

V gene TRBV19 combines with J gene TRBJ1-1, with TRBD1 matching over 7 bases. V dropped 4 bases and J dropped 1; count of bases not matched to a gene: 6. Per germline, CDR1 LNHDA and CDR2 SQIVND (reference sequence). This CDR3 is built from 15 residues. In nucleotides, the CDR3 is TGTGCCAGTAGTACAAGACAGGGATGGAACACTGAAGCTTTCTTT. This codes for CASSTRQGWNTEAFF.

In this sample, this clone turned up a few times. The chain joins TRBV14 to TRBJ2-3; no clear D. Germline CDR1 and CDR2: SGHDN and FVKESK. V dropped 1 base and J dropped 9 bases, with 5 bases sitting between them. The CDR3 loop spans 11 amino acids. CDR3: CASSQVATQYF. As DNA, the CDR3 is TGTGCCAGCAGCCAAGTTGCGACGCAGTATTTT.

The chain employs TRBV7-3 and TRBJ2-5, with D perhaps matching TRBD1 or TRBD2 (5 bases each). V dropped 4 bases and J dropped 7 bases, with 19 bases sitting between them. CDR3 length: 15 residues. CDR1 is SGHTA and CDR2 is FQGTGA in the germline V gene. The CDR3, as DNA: TGTGCCAGCAGCTCCGCCGGGACCCCCGGGGCGACCCAGTACTTC. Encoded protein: CASSSAGTPGATQYF.

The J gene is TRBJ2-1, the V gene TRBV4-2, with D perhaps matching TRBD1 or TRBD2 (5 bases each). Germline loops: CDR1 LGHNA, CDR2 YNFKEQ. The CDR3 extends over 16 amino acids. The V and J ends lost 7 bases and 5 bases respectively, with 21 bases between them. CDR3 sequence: CASNHLGASKDNEQFF. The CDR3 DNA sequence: TGTGCCAGCAACCACTTAGGGGCTAGCAAGGACAATGAGCAGTTCTTC.

The DNA of the CDR3 is TGTGCCAGCAGCTCCTCCGGGACTTTCCACGAGCAGTACTTC. Its translation: CASSSSGTFHEQYF. The gene calls are TRBV7-9 and TRBJ2-7; D possibly corresponds to TRBD2 (6 bases). Trimming left V 4 bases short and J 5 bases short, with 15 bases between. CDR3 length equals 14 residues. The V gene's germline CDR1 is SEHNR and CDR2 FQNEAQ (reference sequence).

For the CDR3, the DNA is TGTGCCAGCAGCCCAACGGGGGCCTATGGCTACACCTTC. Translating it yields CASSPTGAYGYTF. The rearrangement uses TRBV5-4 and TRBJ1-2, with D perhaps matching TRBD1 (6 bases). With 4 bases removed from V and 4 bases from J, the gap between germline ends came to 11 bases. Germline CDR1 and CDR2: SGHNT and YYREEE (reference sequence). This CDR3 is built from 13 residues.

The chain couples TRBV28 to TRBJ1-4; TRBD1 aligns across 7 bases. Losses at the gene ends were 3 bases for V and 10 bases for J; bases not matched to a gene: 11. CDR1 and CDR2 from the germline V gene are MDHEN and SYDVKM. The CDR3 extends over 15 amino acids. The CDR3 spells CASSFRGQAGGKLFF. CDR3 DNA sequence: TGTGCCAGCAGTTTCCGGGGCCAAGCAGGGGGAAAACTGTTTTTT.

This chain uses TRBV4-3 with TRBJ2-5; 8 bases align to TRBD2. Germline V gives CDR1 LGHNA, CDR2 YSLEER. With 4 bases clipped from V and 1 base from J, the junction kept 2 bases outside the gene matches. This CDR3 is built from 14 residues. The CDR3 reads CASSPSGGQETQYF. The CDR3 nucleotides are TGCGCCAGCAGCCCCAGCGGGGGCCAAGAGACCCAGTACTTC.

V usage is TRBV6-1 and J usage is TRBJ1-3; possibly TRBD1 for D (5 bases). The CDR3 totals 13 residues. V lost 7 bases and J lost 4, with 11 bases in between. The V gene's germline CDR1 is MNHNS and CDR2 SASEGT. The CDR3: CASIRDLGNTIYF. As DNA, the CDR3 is TGTGCCAGCATCCGGGACCTCGGAAACACCATATATTTT.

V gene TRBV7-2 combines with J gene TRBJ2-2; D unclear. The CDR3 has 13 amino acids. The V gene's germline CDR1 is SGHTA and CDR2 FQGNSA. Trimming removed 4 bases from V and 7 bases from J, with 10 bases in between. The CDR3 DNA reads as TGTGCCAGCAGCTCCGACTTGGTCGGGGAGCTGTTTTTT. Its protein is CASSSDLVGELFF.